One and the same sample provided the 17 T cell receptor beta chains below, sequenced in a study of blood T cell repertoires in COVID-19. Produced via immunoSEQ multiplex PCR; TCRdb's table is partial and in-frame only. The sample comprises over 45,000 clones, around nine tenths of which are singletons, and approximately 30% rests with the top ten. The sample comprised peripheral blood. Receptors originate from a woman older than 75 with acute or convalescent COVID-19.

The rearrangement uses TRBV3-1 (or the pseudogene TRBV3-2) and TRBJ1-1; a possible D gene is TRBD1 (6 bases). Trimming took 8 bases from V and 4 from J, leaving 14 bases between them. The CDR3 has 13 residues. CDR1 is LGHDT and CDR2 is YNNKEL in the germline V gene (reference sequence). CDR3 sequence (DNA): TGTGCCAGCGCGTGGGGCAGGGGCACTGAAGCTTTCTTT. Protein product: CASAWGRGTEAFF.

The chain recombines TRBV5-6 with TRBJ2-5; 12 bases map to TRBD2. The CDR3 consists of 15 residues. Germline V gene sequence: CDR1 SGHDT, CDR2 YYEEEE. The V and J ends lost 0 bases and 5 bases, in that order; junction bases with no gene match: 2. CDR3 loop: CASSLGLAGDETQYF. CDR3 nucleotide sequence: TGTGCCAGCAGCTTGGGACTAGCGGGGGACGAGACCCAGTACTTC.

V usage is TRBV24-1 and J usage is TRBJ1-5, with 7 nucleotides matching TRBD1. CDR3 length: 16 amino acids. The V and J ends lost 4 bases and 1 base, in that order; junction bases with no gene match: 6. Per the germline V gene, CDR1 is KGHDR and CDR2 is SFDVKD. CDR3 residues: CATSDAGQTSNQPQHF. The CDR3 DNA reads TGTGCCACCAGTGACGCGGGACAGACCAGCAATCAGCCCCAGCATTTT.

The chain couples TRBV11-2 to TRBJ1-2; TRBD1 is a possible D gene (5 bases). The CDR3 length is 17 residues. Trimming left V 1 base short and J 8 bases short, with 23 bases between. CDR1 is SGHAT and CDR2 is FQNNGV in the germline V gene. The CDR3 coding sequence is TGTGCCAGCAGCTTAGGGGCATCGGCAGGGCCAGCTGGGGGCTACACCTTC. Its protein is CASSLGASAGPAGGYTF.

V and J are TRBV19 and TRBJ1-5; 7 nucleotides match TRBD1. This CDR3 comprises 15 residues. V shed 7 bases, J shed 7 bases, and the junction held 13 bases outside the gene matches. Germline CDR1 is LNHDA and CDR2 is SQIVND (reference sequence). The CDR3 region is CASTLTGRRGQPQHF. The CDR3, as DNA: TGTGCCAGTACCCTGACAGGGCGACGCGGGCAGCCCCAGCATTTT.

The genes are TRBV10-2 and TRBJ1-2; no clear D gene. Germline V CDR1 and CDR2: WSHSY, SAAADI. This CDR3 comprises 20 residues. The V end lost 0 bases, the J end lost 1 base, and 24 bases lay between the germline ends. The CDR3 nucleotides are TGCGCCAGCAGTGAGTCGAGTTTTGGCCTTCCAACAGTATTTAACTATGGCTACACCTTC. This gives the protein CASSESSFGLPTVFNYGYTF.

CDR3 loop: CASSTQQGYEQYF. In DNA, the CDR3 is TGTGCCAGCAGCACCCAACAGGGGTACGAGCAGTACTTC. The rearrangement links TRBV11-2 to TRBJ2-7, with 7 nucleotides matching TRBD1. CDR1 is SGHAT and CDR2 is FQNNGV in the germline V gene. After removal of 5 bases from V and 4 bases from J, the junction contained 5 bases not matched to a gene. This CDR3 has 13 residues.

V and J are TRBV27 and TRBJ1-1, with a possible D match to TRBD1 (6 bases). This CDR3 has 14 residues. Germline V CDR1 and CDR2: MNHEY, SMNVEV (reference sequence). Trimming cost V 5 bases and J 5 bases, with 15 bases left between them. Here the CDR3 DNA reads TGTGCCAGCAGTGAGCGGGGGCGGGATACTGAAGCTTTCTTT. Its protein product is CASSERGRDTEAFF.

V and J are TRBV19 and TRBJ1-2, with D unresolved. CDR1 and CDR2 (germline): LNHDA, SQIVND (reference sequence). Trimming removed 0 bases from V and 4 bases from J, with 15 bases in between. CDR3 length equals 16 residues. The CDR3 DNA reads as TGTGCCAGTAGTATAGATTCGGGCAAAGGAGGCTATGGCTACACCTTC. Amino acid sequence: CASSIDSGKGGYGYTF.

This chain links TRBV5-1 with TRBJ2-1, with 9 bases identical to TRBD2. There are 14 residues in the CDR3. Germline V lookup: CDR1 SGHRS, CDR2 YFSETQ. Trimming at V came to 5 bases and at J to 5 bases, leaving 5 bases not matched to a gene. CDR3 residues: CASSGGGAHNEQFF. The CDR3 region has the DNA TGCGCCAGCAGTGGCGGGGGGGCACACAATGAGCAGTTCTTC. Full variable domain (remainder filled in from reference TRBV5-1 and TRBJ2-1): KAGVTQTPRYLIKTRGQQVTLSCSPISGHRSVSWYQQTPGQGLQFLFEYFSETQRNKGNFPGRFSGRQFSNSRSEMNVSTLELGDSALYLCASSGGGAHNEQFFGPGTRLTVL.

The gene calls are TRBV18 and TRBJ2-3, with 8 bases matching TRBD2. V shed 2 bases and J 0 bases; nucleotides not matched to a gene: 1. The germline V gene has CDR1 KGHSH and CDR2 LQKENI. The CDR3 consists of 15 residues. The CDR3 DNA is TGTGCCAGCTCACCAACTAGCGGAAGCACAGATACGCAGTATTTT. Protein: CASSPTSGSTDTQYF. Looking up the rest from reference TRBV18 and TRBJ2-3 gives the full variable domain: NAGVMQNPRHLVRRRGQEARLRCSPMKGHSHVYWYRQLPEEGLKFMVYLQKENIIDESGMPKERFSAEFPKEGPSILRIQQVVRGDSAAYFCASSPTSGSTDTQYFGPGTRLTVL.

The CDR3 is CATSDPRLGSSTDTQYF. The CDR3 DNA is TGTGCCACCAGTGATCCCCGACTGGGTTCTAGCACAGATACGCAGTATTTT. V is TRBV24-1 and J is TRBJ2-3; no clear D gene. V was shortened by 3 bases and J by 0 bases, with 15 bases between the two germline ends. Germline V gene lookup returns CDR1 KGHDR and CDR2 SFDVKD. The CDR3 sequence is 17 residues long.

The chain recombines TRBV4-1 with TRBJ2-7; 7 bases line up with TRBD1. Trimming took 5 bases from V and 2 from J; bases not matched to a gene: 6. The germline V gene has CDR1 MGHRA and CDR2 YSYEKL. There are 14 residues in the CDR3. Here the CDR3 reads CASSFRQGPYEQYF. The CDR3 DNA reads as TGCGCCAGCAGCTTTAGACAGGGCCCCTACGAGCAGTACTTC.

This chain links TRBV12-2 with TRBJ2-7; TRBD2 is the table's D call, not checked against the DNA. TRBV12-2 corresponds to a pseudogene. The length of the CDR3 is 17 residues. CDR3 protein: CASRLDRIIWRPYEQYV. The CDR3 region has the DNA TGTGCAAGTCGCTTAGATAGGATTATTTGGCGGCCATACGAGCAGTACGTC.

The rearrangement links TRBV6-5 to TRBJ2-5, with TRBD1 identical over 8 bases. CDR1 is MNHEY, CDR2 SVGAGI, per germline. CDR3 length: 13 residues. Germline trimming cut 8 bases from V and 2 bases from J; bases unmatched to any gene: 4. CDR3 loop: CASGQGTQETQYF. CDR3 DNA: TGTGCCAGCGGACAGGGAACTCAAGAGACCCAGTACTTC.

This chain uses TRBV3-1 (or the pseudogene TRBV3-2) with TRBJ2-5; TRBD1 might be the D (6 bases). In germline, CDR1 is LGHDT, CDR2 YNNKEL (reference sequence). This CDR3 spans 14 amino acids. Trimming took 1 base from V and 5 from J, leaving 11 bases between them. CDR3 sequence reads: CASSQGTALETQYF. CDR3 DNA sequence: TGTGCCAGCAGCCAAGGGACAGCACTGGAGACCCAGTACTTC.

This clone was seen a handful of times. The genes are TRBV11-3 and TRBJ2-3, with TRBD2 identical over 9 bases. With 5 bases clipped from V and 1 base from J, the junction kept 10 bases outside the gene matches. The CDR3 totals 17 residues. Germline V lookup: CDR1 SGHNT, CDR2 YENEEA. CDR3 loop: CASSARGSGGRTDTQYF. As DNA, the CDR3 is TGTGCCAGCAGCGCCAGGGGTAGCGGGGGTCGCACAGATACGCAGTATTTT.